Below, one T cell receptor beta chain is given with its context. The antigen remains undetermined. Using immunoSEQ multiplex PCR, the repertoire was profiled, and TCRdb retains in-frame clones only, with some absent. The repertoire consists of roughly 120,000 clones, with roughly 90% occurring once and the leading ten covering about 11%. V lost 6 bases, J lost 4 bases, and 15 bases lay in between. This CDR3 has 13 amino acids. The germline V gene has CDR1 SQVTM and CDR2 ANQGSEA. This record belongs to a study of PD-1 blockade in mismatch repair-deficient tumors. Notes on the study in general: Tumor-resident clones, often absent from pretreatment blood, expanded after pembrolizumab and then contracted.

All patients were mismatch repair deficient, assessed by either PCR or immunohistochemistry. TCRs were sequenced from a few patients responding to pembrolizumab. The chain couples TRBV29-1 to TRBJ2-5; maybe TRBD1 (5 bases). The starting material was peripheral blood, obtained approximately 73 weeks after starting pembrolizumab. The receptor was derived from an adult with mismatch repair-deficient cancer. CDR3 loop: CSVMGREGETQYF. DNA of the CDR3: TGCAGCGTCATGGGCAGGGAAGGAGAGACCCAGTACTTC.